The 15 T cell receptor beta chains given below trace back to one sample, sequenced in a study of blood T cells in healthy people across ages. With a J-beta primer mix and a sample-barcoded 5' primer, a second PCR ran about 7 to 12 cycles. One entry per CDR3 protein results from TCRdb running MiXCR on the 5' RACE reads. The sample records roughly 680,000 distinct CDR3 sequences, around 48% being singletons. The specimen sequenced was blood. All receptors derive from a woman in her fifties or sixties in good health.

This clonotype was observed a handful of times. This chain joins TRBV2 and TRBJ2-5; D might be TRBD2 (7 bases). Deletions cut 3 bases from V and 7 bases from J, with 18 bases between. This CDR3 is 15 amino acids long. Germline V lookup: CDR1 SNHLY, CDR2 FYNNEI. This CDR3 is CASSDGGAGGVTQYF. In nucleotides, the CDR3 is TGTGCCAGCAGTGATGGGGGGGCCGGGGGAGTGACCCAGTACTTC. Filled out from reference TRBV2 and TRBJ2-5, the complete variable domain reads EPEVTQTPSHQVTQMGQEVILRCVPISNHLYFYWYRQILGQKVEFLVSFYNNEISEKSEIFDDQFSVERPDGSNFTLKIRSTKLEDSAMYFCASSDGGAGGVTQYFGPGTRLLVL.

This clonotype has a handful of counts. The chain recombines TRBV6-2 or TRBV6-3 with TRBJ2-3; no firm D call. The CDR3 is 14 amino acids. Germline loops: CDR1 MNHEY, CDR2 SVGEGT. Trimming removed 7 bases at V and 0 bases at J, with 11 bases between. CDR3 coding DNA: TGTGCCAGCACCCGCAGGCGGAGCACAGATACGCAGTATTTT. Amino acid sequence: CASTRRRSTDTQYF.

CDR3: CASSQDQDYGYTF. The CDR3 nucleotides read TGTGCCAGCAGCCAAGATCAAGACTATGGCTACACCTTC. The genes are TRBV4-2 and TRBJ1-2, with D hard to call. V was pared by 0 bases and J by 3 bases, with 5 bases between. The CDR3 is 13 residues long. Germline V lookup: CDR1 LGHNA, CDR2 YNFKEQ.

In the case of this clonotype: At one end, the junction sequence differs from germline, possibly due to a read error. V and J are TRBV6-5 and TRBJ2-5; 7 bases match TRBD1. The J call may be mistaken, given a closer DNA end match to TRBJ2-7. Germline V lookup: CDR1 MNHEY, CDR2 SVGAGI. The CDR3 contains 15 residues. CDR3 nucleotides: TGTGCCAGCGGTTACTCTGCGACAGGGAACTACGAGCAGTACTTC. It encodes CASGYSATGNYEQYF.

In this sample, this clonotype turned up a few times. CDR3 sequence: CASSLDRRSDGEQYF. In DNA form, the CDR3 reads TGTGCCAGCAGTCTAGACCGACGGTCAGATGGCGAGCAGTACTTC. This chain links TRBV6-1 with TRBJ2-7; D gene unclear. Germline assignment: CDR1 MNHNS and CDR2 SASEGT. This CDR3 has 15 amino acids. Trimming took off 5 bases at V and 6 bases at J, with 20 bases between the two ends.

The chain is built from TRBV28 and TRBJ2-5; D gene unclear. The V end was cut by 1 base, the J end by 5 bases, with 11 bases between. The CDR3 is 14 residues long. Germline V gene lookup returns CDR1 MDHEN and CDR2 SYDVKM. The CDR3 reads CASSLFPEAETQYF. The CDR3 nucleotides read TGTGCCAGCAGTTTATTTCCAGAGGCGGAGACCCAGTACTTC. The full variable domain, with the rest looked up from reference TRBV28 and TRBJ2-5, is DVKVTQSSRYLVKRTGEKVFLECVQDMDHENMFWYRQDPGLGLRLIYFSYDVKMKEKGDIPEGYSVSREKKERFSLILESASTNQTSMYLCASSLFPEAETQYFGPGTRLLVL.

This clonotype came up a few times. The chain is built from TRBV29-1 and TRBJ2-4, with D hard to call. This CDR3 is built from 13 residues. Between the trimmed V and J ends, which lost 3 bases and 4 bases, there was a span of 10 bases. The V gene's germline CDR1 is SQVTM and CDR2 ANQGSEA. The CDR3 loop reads CSVDLPQKNIQYF. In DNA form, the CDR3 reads TGCAGCGTTGATTTGCCGCAGAAAAACATTCAGTACTTC.

The CDR3 region has the DNA TGCAGTGCTAGAGCCCCCGGGACACCTGACTACGAGCAGTACTTC. Its protein is CSARAPGTPDYEQYF. The gene calls are TRBV20-1 and TRBJ2-4; weak D call: TRBD1 (6 bases). The DNA end lines up better with TRBJ2-7; the J call may be wrong. The CDR3 consists of 15 residues. CDR1 DFQATT and CDR2 SNEGSKA come from the germline V gene (reference sequence).

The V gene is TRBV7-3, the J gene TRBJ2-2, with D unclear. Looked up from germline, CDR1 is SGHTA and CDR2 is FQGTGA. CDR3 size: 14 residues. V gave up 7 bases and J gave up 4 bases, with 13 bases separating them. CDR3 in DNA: TGTGCCAGCAAAACTACCCCGGGCACCGGGGAGCTGTTTTTT. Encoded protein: CASKTTPGTGELFF.

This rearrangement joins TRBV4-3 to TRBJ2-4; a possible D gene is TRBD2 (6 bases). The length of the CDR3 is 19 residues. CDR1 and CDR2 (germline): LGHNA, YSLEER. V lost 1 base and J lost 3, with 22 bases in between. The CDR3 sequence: CASSQVTGGGKMDKNIQYF. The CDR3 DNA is TGCGCCAGCAGCCAAGTGACGGGTGGCGGGAAAATGGACAAAAACATTCAGTACTTC.

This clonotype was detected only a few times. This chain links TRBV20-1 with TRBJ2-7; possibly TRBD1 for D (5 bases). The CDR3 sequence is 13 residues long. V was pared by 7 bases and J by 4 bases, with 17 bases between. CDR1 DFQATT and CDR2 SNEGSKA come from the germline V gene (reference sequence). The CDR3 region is CSVSWGLIYEQYF. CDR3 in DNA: TGCAGTGTCAGCTGGGGCTTAATTTACGAGCAGTACTTC.

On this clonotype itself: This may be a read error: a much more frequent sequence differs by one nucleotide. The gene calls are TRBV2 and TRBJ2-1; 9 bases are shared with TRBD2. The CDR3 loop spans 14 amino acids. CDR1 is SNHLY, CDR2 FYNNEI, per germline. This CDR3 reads CASRKGTSYNGQFF. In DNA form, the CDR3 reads TGTGCCAGCAGAAAGGGGACTAGCTACAATGGGCAGTTCTTC.

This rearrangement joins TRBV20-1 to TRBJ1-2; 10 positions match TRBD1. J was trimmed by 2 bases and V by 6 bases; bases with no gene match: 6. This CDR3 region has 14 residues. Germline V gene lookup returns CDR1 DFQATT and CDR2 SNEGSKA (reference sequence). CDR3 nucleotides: TGCAGTGCCGCGAGACAGGGGGCAAACTATGGCTACACCTTC. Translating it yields CSAARQGANYGYTF.

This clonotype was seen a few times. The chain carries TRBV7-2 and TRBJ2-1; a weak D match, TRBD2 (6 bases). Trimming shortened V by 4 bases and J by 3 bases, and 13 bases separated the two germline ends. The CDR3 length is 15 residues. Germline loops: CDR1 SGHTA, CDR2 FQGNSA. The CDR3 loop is CASSSTSGLYNEQFF. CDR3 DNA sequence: TGTGCCAGCAGCTCCACCAGCGGGCTCTACAATGAGCAGTTCTTC. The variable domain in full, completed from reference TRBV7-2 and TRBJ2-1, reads GAGVSQSPSNKVTEKGKDVELRCDPISGHTALYWYRQSLGQGLEFLIYFQGNSAPDKSGLPSDRFSAERTGGSVSTLTIQRTQQEDSAVYLCASSSTSGLYNEQFFGPGTRLTVL.

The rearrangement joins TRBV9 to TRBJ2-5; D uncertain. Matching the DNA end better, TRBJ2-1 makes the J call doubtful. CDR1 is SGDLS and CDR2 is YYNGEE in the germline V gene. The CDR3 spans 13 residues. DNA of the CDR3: TGTGCCAGCAGCGTGGGTCAACAAGAGACCCAGTTCTTC. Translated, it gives CASSVGQQETQFF.